One sample yielded the 23 T cell receptor beta chains listed below, sequenced in a study of shared clonotypes between healthy human individuals (dated by TCRdb to about 2020). Receptor amplification or capture employed the immunoSEQ multiplex PCR assay. In its TCRdb copy, this immuneACCESS table keeps in-frame sequences only and misses some clones. Where compared with another copy, unresolved V genes explain less than half of these, and the others have no known cause. Within this sample are approximately 1.5 million clones, with 95% to 99% of them counted one time only. The ten top clones hold about 0.42% of the sample. Sequences were obtained from naive CD4+ T cells sorted from blood. The cell subset or site label here, explained by the study, means: CD45RA+ positively selected. These receptors came from a man aged 25-45 years in good health.

The V gene is TRBV5-1, the J gene TRBJ2-5, with 8 bases aligning to TRBD1. The V segment lost 3 bases and the J segment 0 bases; nucleotides outside the gene matches: 4. CDR3 length: 15 amino acids. CDR1 and CDR2 (germline): SGHRS, YFSETQ. The chain's CDR3 is CASSWGQADQETQYF. As DNA, the CDR3 is TGCGCCAGCAGCTGGGGACAGGCCGACCAAGAGACCCAGTACTTC.

The rearrangement links TRBV19 to TRBJ2-2; tentative D call: TRBD1 (6 bases). CDR1 LNHDA and CDR2 SQIVND come from the germline V gene (reference sequence). This CDR3 region has 14 residues. The V gene lost 3 bases and the J gene lost 4 bases, with 9 bases spanning the gap. The CDR3 nucleotides read TGTGCCAGTAGTATCCTCAGGGGCACCGGGGAGCTGTTTTTT. It specifies CASSILRGTGELFF.

The genes are TRBV7-9 and TRBJ1-3, with D perhaps TRBD1 (5 bases). V was clipped by 5 bases and J by 0 bases, with 14 bases between them. The CDR3 runs 16 residues. The germline CDR1 and CDR2 sequences are SEHNR and FQNEAQ (reference sequence). CDR3: CASSGQGTNSGNTIYF. In nucleotides, the CDR3 is TGTGCCAGCAGCGGGCAGGGAACCAACTCTGGAAACACCATATATTTT. The entire variable domain, with the rest obtained from reference TRBV7-9 and TRBJ1-3, is as follows: DTGVSQNPRHKITKRGQNVTFRCDPISEHNRLYWYRQTLGQGPEFLTYFQNEAQLEKSRLLSDRFSAERPKGSFSTLEIQRTEQGDSAMYLCASSGQGTNSGNTIYFGEGSWLTVV.

The CDR3 loop reads CASSLRPGQPGNEQFF. DNA for the CDR3: TGTGCCAGCAGTTTACGGCCCGGACAGCCTGGGAATGAGCAGTTCTTC. The gene calls are TRBV27 and TRBJ2-1, with TRBD1 as a possible D gene (6 bases). Germline loops: CDR1 MNHEY, CDR2 SMNVEV (reference sequence). V lost 2 bases, J lost 7 bases, and 18 bases lay in between. The CDR3 loop spans 16 amino acids.

The chain uses TRBV29-1 and TRBJ2-7; D possibly corresponds to TRBD2 (6 bases). The germline V and J ends were trimmed by 6 bases and 2 bases, with 11 bases remaining between them. Germline CDR1 is SQVTM and CDR2 is ANQGSEA. The CDR3 length is 12 residues. The CDR3 coding sequence is TGCAGCGTATCTCCGGGGGCCTACGAGCAGTACTTC. Translated: CSVSPGAYEQYF.

J is TRBJ2-3 and V is TRBV28; D is ambiguous. V lost 2 bases and J lost 6, with 6 bases in between. Germline V CDR1 and CDR2: MDHEN, SYDVKM. CDR3 size: 12 residues. CDR3 DNA: TGTGCCAGCAGTTTAGGGCGGGATACGCAGTATTTT. This translates into CASSLGRDTQYF.

The chain has TRBV28 and TRBJ2-1; D ambiguous. Looked up from germline, CDR1 is MDHEN and CDR2 is SYDVKM. This CDR3 comprises 15 residues. The V end lost 8 bases, the J end lost 0 bases, and 14 bases lay between the germline ends. DNA for the CDR3: TGTGCCAGCCGTCGCGAGTGGAGCTCCTACAATGAGCAGTTCTTC. Its translation is CASRREWSSYNEQFF.

The chain combines TRBV15 with TRBJ2-1; weak D call: TRBD2 (6 bases). This CDR3 region has 16 residues. Per the germline V gene, CDR1 is LNHNV and CDR2 is YYDKDF (reference sequence). Trimming stripped 1 base from V and 0 bases from J, with 10 bases between. CDR3 nucleotides: TGTGCCACCAGCAGAGGGGGGGAGAGCTCCTACAATGAGCAGTTCTTC. The encoded protein is CATSRGGESSYNEQFF.

In DNA, the CDR3 is TGTGCCAGCAGCTTACTGGTTACTAGCGTCGCCGGGGAGCTGTTTTTT. Its translation is CASSLLVTSVAGELFF. The J gene is TRBJ2-2, the V gene TRBV13, with 7 bases aligning to TRBD2. The CDR3 is 16 amino acids. The germline gives CDR1 PRHDT, CDR2 FYEKMQ (reference sequence). Germline trimming cut 2 bases from V and 6 bases from J; bases unmatched to any gene: 9.

The V gene is TRBV29-1, the J gene TRBJ2-4; D not resolved. This CDR3 has 14 amino acids. Looked up from germline, CDR1 is SQVTM and CDR2 is ANQGSEA. V lost 2 bases to trimming and J lost 0 bases, with 8 bases between them. CDR3 nucleotides: TGCAGCGTTGAATCTAGGCTAGCCAAAAACATTCAGTACTTC. This codes for CSVESRLAKNIQYF.

J is TRBJ2-1 and V is TRBV7-9, with 10 positions matching TRBD2. The ends lost 5 bases at V and 10 bases at J; junction bases unmatched: 11. There are 15 residues in the CDR3. The germline gives CDR1 SEHNR, CDR2 FQNEAQ (reference sequence). The CDR3 DNA reads as TGTGCCAGCAGCCTATCTAGCGGGAGTTTGAGGGAGCAGTTCTTC. It encodes CASSLSSGSLREQFF. The variable domain in full, completed from reference TRBV7-9 and TRBJ2-1, reads DTGVSQNPRHKITKRGQNVTFRCDPISEHNRLYWYRQTLGQGPEFLTYFQNEAQLEKSRLLSDRFSAERPKGSFSTLEIQRTEQGDSAMYLCASSLSSGSLREQFFGPGTRLTVL.

The chain couples TRBV2 to TRBJ2-1; D is perhaps TRBD1 (6 bases). Germline-derived CDR1 and CDR2 are SNHLY and FYNNEI. This CDR3 comprises 13 residues. V lost 0 bases, J lost 6 bases, and 6 bases lay in between. The CDR3, as DNA: TGTGCCAGCAGTGAAGCAGGGGGCAATGAGCAGTTCTTC. This sequence encodes CASSEAGGNEQFF.

The chain has TRBV2 and TRBJ2-5, with D tentatively TRBD1 (6 bases). V lost 11 bases and J 5 bases, leaving 15 bases between the germline ends. Per germline, CDR1 SNHLY and CDR2 FYNNEI. The CDR3 loop spans 12 amino acids. The CDR3 nucleotides read TGTGCCGAAAACCAGGGGTATGAGACCCAGTACTTC. Translating gives CAENQGYETQYF.

This clone appeared a single time. The chain is built from TRBV9 and TRBJ2-1, with TRBD2 matching 9 bases. Germline V CDR1 and CDR2: SGDLS, YYNGEE. The CDR3 loop spans 16 amino acids. The V gene end was trimmed by 0 bases and the J gene end by 4 bases; junction bases not matched to a gene: 5. The CDR3 protein is CASSVVGGRGYNEQFF. The CDR3 DNA reads as TGTGCCAGCAGCGTAGTCGGCGGGAGGGGATACAATGAGCAGTTCTTC.

The chain is built from TRBV9 and TRBJ2-5; D may match TRBD1 or TRBD2 (6 bases each). Germline V lookup: CDR1 SGDLS, CDR2 YYNGEE. Trimming removed 6 bases at V and 1 base at J, with 16 bases between. This CDR3 has 15 residues. The DNA of the CDR3 is TGTGCCAGCAATCGGGGGCCGCGAATCCAAGAGACCCAGTACTTC. As protein: CASNRGPRIQETQYF.

A remark on this clone: The same CDR3 also results from other DNA sequences found in this sample. The rearrangement joins TRBV18 to TRBJ2-1; unclear D gene. The CDR3 totals 11 residues. Germline V gene data show CDR1 as KGHSH and CDR2 as LQKENI. Between the trimmed V and J ends, which lost 3 bases and 7 bases, there was a span of 4 bases. CDR3 loop: CASSPANEQFF. Here the CDR3 DNA reads TGTGCCAGCTCACCGGCGAATGAGCAGTTCTTC.

The CDR3: CATSRFRGYEQYF. The CDR3 DNA sequence: TGTGCCACCAGCAGATTCAGGGGCTACGAGCAGTACTTC. The chain carries TRBV15 and TRBJ2-7, with a weak D call TRBD1 (6 bases). The CDR3 is 13 amino acids. Trimming removed 2 bases from V and 3 bases from J, with 8 bases in between. Germline CDR1 is LNHNV and CDR2 is YYDKDF (reference sequence). The full variable domain, its missing parts supplied by reference TRBV15 and TRBJ2-7, is DAMVIQNPRYQVTQFGKPVTLSCSQTLNHNVMYWYQQKSSQAPKLLFHYYDKDFNNEADTPDNFQSRRPNTSFCFLDIRSPGLGDTAMYLCATSRFRGYEQYFGPGTRLTVT.

This chain uses TRBV7-8 with TRBJ2-1, with 9 bases matching TRBD2. The junction had 10 bases not matched to a gene; V was cut back by 3 bases and J by 4 bases. The CDR3 is 17 amino acids. From germline, CDR1 is SGHVS and CDR2 FQNEAQ. CDR3 nucleotides: TGTGCCAGCAGCTTGGCGGGAGGGCATATCGGGTACAATGAGCAGTTCTTC. Its protein is CASSLAGGHIGYNEQFF.

To note about this clone: This specimen includes other DNA sequences encoding the same CDR3. The rearrangement links TRBV28 to TRBJ2-1; 7 bases line up with TRBD2. The CDR3 has 14 residues. With V trimmed by 6 bases and J by 2 bases, 4 bases remained unmatched. Germline V gene sequence: CDR1 MDHEN, CDR2 SYDVKM. CDR3 coding DNA: TGTGCCAGCAGCTCCGGACTAGCCTACAATGAGCAGTTCTTC. The encoded protein is CASSSGLAYNEQFF. The entire variable domain, with the rest obtained from reference TRBV28 and TRBJ2-1, is as follows: DVKVTQSSRYLVKRTGEKVFLECVQDMDHENMFWYRQDPGLGLRLIYFSYDVKMKEKGDIPEGYSVSREKKERFSLILESASTNQTSMYLCASSSGLAYNEQFFGPGTRLTVL.

This clone was observed a single time. The chain links TRBV7-8 to TRBJ2-3; 11 bases line up with TRBD2. The CDR3 is 19 amino acids. The germline V gene encodes CDR1 SGHVS and CDR2 FQNEAQ. V lost 5 bases and J lost 2; bases outside the gene matches: 15. The CDR3 reads CASSLAGARTSGFTDTQYF. CDR3 nucleotides: TGTGCCAGCAGCCTCGCAGGGGCCAGGACTAGCGGGTTCACAGATACGCAGTATTTT.

The gene calls are TRBV28 and TRBJ2-3; D might be TRBD1 or TRBD2, each matching 5 bases. Germline CDR1 is MDHEN and CDR2 is SYDVKM. Trimming left V 7 bases short and J 8 bases short, with 16 bases between. CDR3 size: 13 residues. CDR3 residues: CASTSGPAGTQYF. For the CDR3, the DNA is TGTGCCAGCACGTCGGGACCTGCAGGTACGCAGTATTTT.

The chain is built from TRBV4-1 and TRBJ1-1; TRBD1 is a possible D gene (5 bases). Deletions cut 2 bases from V and 6 bases from J, with 13 bases between. The CDR3 sequence is 14 residues long. Germline values: CDR1 MGHRA, CDR2 YSYEKL. In DNA form, the CDR3 reads TGCGCCAGCAGCCAAAGGACGGTGGGGGCTGAAGCTTTCTTT. It translates to CASSQRTVGAEAFF.

This sequence joins TRBV5-1 and TRBJ2-3, with 13 bases fitting TRBD2. This CDR3 region has 16 residues. Trimming took 3 bases from V and 5 from J; bases not matched to a gene: 6. Germline V gene sequence: CDR1 SGHRS, CDR2 YFSETQ. This chain's CDR3 is CASSSGLAGPVDTQYF. CDR3 in DNA: TGCGCCAGCAGCTCGGGACTAGCGGGACCGGTAGATACGCAGTATTTT. Looking up the rest from reference TRBV5-1 and TRBJ2-3 gives the full variable domain: KAGVTQTPRYLIKTRGQQVTLSCSPISGHRSVSWYQQTPGQGLQFLFEYFSETQRNKGNFPGRFSGRQFSNSRSEMNVSTLELGDSALYLCASSSGLAGPVDTQYFGPGTRLTVL.